The next 23 T cell receptor beta chains were all read from a single sample in a study of cytomegalovirus exposure and HLA in healthy donors. This PCR relied on a set of 60 Vbeta primers and 13 Jbeta primers. Assay used: immunoSEQ multiplex PCR; TCRdb lists only in-frame clones, some missing. Among roughly 120,000 clones, 70% to 80% were seen once, and the ten largest hold roughly 12%. Sequencing input: PBMCs. Receptors originate from a woman aged 45-65 years in good health and CMV-seropositive.

This chain connects TRBV5-1 to TRBJ2-3; 10 positions match TRBD2. CDR3 length: 16 amino acids. The germline CDR1 and CDR2 sequences are SGHRS and YFSETQ. Losses at the gene ends were 0 bases for V and 5 bases for J; bases not matched to a gene: 6. CDR3 coding DNA: TGCGCCAGCAGCTTGGTTATAGCGGGAGGTGTAGATACGCAGTATTTT. Protein: CASSLVIAGGVDTQYF.

As for this clone: One end of the junction varies from germline; a read error may be responsible. The CDR3 region has the DNA TGTGCCAGCAGCTTACCCGGGACAGGGGGGGACTTC. Its protein product is CASSLPGTGGDF. The chain recombines TRBV7-9 with TRBJ2-7; 11 nucleotides match TRBD1. This CDR3 has 12 residues. The germline V gene encodes CDR1 SEHNR and CDR2 FQNEAQ (reference sequence).

The V and J genes are TRBV14 and TRBJ2-2; D gene unclear. V was shortened by 1 base and J by 4 bases, with 7 bases between the two germline ends. Germline assignment: CDR1 SGHDN and CDR2 FVKESK. The CDR3 totals 14 residues. DNA of the CDR3: TGTGCCAGCAGCCAAGTACCGAGCACCGGGGAGCTGTTTTTT. Translated, it gives CASSQVPSTGELFF.

This sequence joins TRBV15 and TRBJ1-1; D call uncertain. V was trimmed by 2 bases and J by 8 bases, leaving 30 bases between them. This CDR3 has 19 residues. Germline values: CDR1 LNHNV, CDR2 YYDKDF (reference sequence). The CDR3 DNA is TGTGCCACCAGCAGAAACCTCCCTGAGGGTATAGGCAGGAGAAGAGAAGCTTTCTTT. This translates into CATSRNLPEGIGRRREAFF.

The genes are TRBV5-1 and TRBJ2-6; no definite D call. The CDR3 runs 18 residues. Trimming cost V 0 bases and J 0 bases, with 13 bases left between them. Germline V lookup: CDR1 SGHRS, CDR2 YFSETQ. The CDR3 DNA follows: TGCGCCAGCAGCTTGGTACCGGGTAGTGGCTCTGGGGCCAACGTCCTGACTTTC. Amino acids: CASSLVPGSGSGANVLTF.

This chain links TRBV18 with TRBJ2-6, with D perhaps matching TRBD1 (5 bases). Germline V gene lookup returns CDR1 KGHSH and CDR2 LQKENI. Trimming shortened V by 5 bases and J by 0 bases, and 14 bases separated the two germline ends. The CDR3 length is 17 residues. The CDR3 region is CASSISTGLSGANVLTF. The CDR3 DNA sequence: TGTGCCAGCTCAATTTCAACAGGTCTCTCTGGGGCCAACGTCCTGACTTTC.

V gene TRBV2 combines with J gene TRBJ2-1; 10 bases align to TRBD1. The CDR3 has 15 amino acids. V gave up 3 bases and J gave up 7 bases; unmatched junction bases: 6. Germline CDR1 SNHLY, CDR2 FYNNEI. The CDR3 loop reads CASSDRDRGLNEQFF. The CDR3 DNA is TGTGCCAGCAGTGACCGAGACAGGGGGCTTAATGAGCAGTTCTTC.

This clone was recorded a few times. The chain combines TRBV14 with TRBJ1-3; no clear D gene. The CDR3 is made up of 16 amino acids. Trimming removed 1 base from V and 0 bases from J, with 10 bases in between. Germline CDR1 SGHDN, CDR2 FVKESK. CDR3 nucleotides: TGTGCCAGCAGCCAAGTTGGGCCGGTCTCTGGAAACACCATATATTTT. Translated, it gives CASSQVGPVSGNTIYF.

The chain has TRBV10-3 and TRBJ2-5, with 8 bases matching TRBD1. Germline V gene data show CDR1 as ENHRY and CDR2 as SYGVKD. This CDR3 is built from 14 residues. V dropped 6 bases and J dropped 5; count of bases not matched to a gene: 8. The CDR3 loop is CAIRNGQGGETQYF. CDR3 DNA sequence: TGTGCCATCAGAAATGGACAGGGTGGGGAGACCCAGTACTTC.

Concerning this clone itself: The junction does not match germline at one end; this may be a read error. V is TRBV5-1 and J is TRBJ2-3; tentative D call: TRBD1 (5 bases). The CDR3 contains 14 residues. Germline assignment: CDR1 SGHRS and CDR2 YFSETQ. The CDR3 region has the DNA TGCGCCAGCAGCTTGGCCAGCGACAGTTCTCCCGCCAGGTTT. Protein: CASSLASDSSPARF.

Remarks on this clone: Other DNA sequences in the same sample also yield this CDR3. The V and J genes are TRBV6-5 and TRBJ1-2; no reliable D call. V lost 0 bases and J 2 bases, leaving 7 bases between the germline ends. In germline, CDR1 is MNHEY, CDR2 SVGAGI. This CDR3 region has 14 residues. The DNA for the CDR3 is TGTGCCAGCAGTTACTCTGGCGGAAACTATGGCTACACCTTC. This codes for CASSYSGGNYGYTF.

V gene TRBV6-5 combines with J gene TRBJ1-3, with a tentative D call TRBD1 (5 bases). Germline loops: CDR1 MNHEY, CDR2 SVGAGI. This CDR3 is 15 amino acids long. Trimming stripped 6 bases from V and 0 bases from J, with 12 bases between. The CDR3 reads CASREGPNSGNTIYF. The DNA for the CDR3 is TGTGCCAGCAGGGAGGGACCGAACTCTGGAAACACCATATATTTT.

This clone was seen a handful of times. The V call is TRBV4-2, the J call TRBJ1-1, with TRBD1 matching 9 bases. The V gene end was trimmed by 0 bases and the J gene end by 2 bases; junction bases not matched to a gene: 7. Germline CDR1 is LGHNA and CDR2 is YNFKEQ. The CDR3 is 17 amino acids. The CDR3 loop reads CASSQDPRGQGNTEAFF. The CDR3 nucleotides are TGTGCCAGCAGCCAAGACCCAAGGGGACAGGGAAACACTGAAGCTTTCTTT.

This chain uses TRBV4-3 with TRBJ1-2; TRBD1 matches 7 bases. The V and J ends lost 1 base and 0 bases, in that order; junction bases with no gene match: 5. Germline V gene data show CDR1 as LGHNA and CDR2 as YSLEER. The CDR3 consists of 16 residues. CDR3 nucleotide sequence: TGCGCCAGCAGCCAAGGAGACAGGGCTGCTAACTATGGCTACACCTTC. It codes for CASSQGDRAANYGYTF.

There are a few counts of this clone. The chain carries TRBV5-1 and TRBJ2-5, with TRBD1 as a possible D gene (6 bases). CDR3 length: 14 residues. V was cut by 6 bases and J by 1 base, with 13 bases left in between. Germline-derived CDR1 and CDR2 are SGHRS and YFSETQ. The CDR3: CASMGGQPQETQYF. DNA of the CDR3: TGCGCCAGCATGGGTGGACAGCCCCAAGAGACCCAGTACTTC.

The V and J genes are TRBV7-2 and TRBJ2-3; D remains ambiguous. Trimming took 3 bases from V and 2 from J, leaving 15 bases between them. The germline gives CDR1 SGHTA, CDR2 FQGNSA. CDR3 length: 16 amino acids. The CDR3, as DNA: TGTGCCAGCAGCTTCAGTCTCGCCATAAACACAGATACGCAGTATTTT. Encoded protein: CASSFSLAINTDTQYF.

This sequence joins TRBV6-1 and TRBJ1-1, with D unresolved. The CDR3 loop spans 14 amino acids. CDR1 is MNHNS, CDR2 SASEGT, per germline. The germline V and J ends were trimmed by 3 bases and 2 bases, with 10 bases remaining between them. The CDR3 protein is CASSDVAHNTEAFF. The CDR3 bases are TGTGCCAGCAGTGATGTGGCTCATAACACTGAAGCTTTCTTT.

Details on this clone: Germline is not matched at one junction end, which may reflect a read error. Other DNA variants within this sample encode the same CDR3. The chain is built from TRBV30 and TRBJ2-7; TRBD2 agrees at 8 bases. CDR1 and CDR2 from the germline V gene are GTSNPN and SVGIG (reference sequence). The CDR3 is made up of 16 amino acids. CDR3 residues: CAWSEDGRASNNEQYF. As DNA, the CDR3 is TGCGCCTGGAGTGAGGACGGGAGGGCCAGTAACAACGAGCAGTACTTC.

This clone was detected only a few times. The chain joins TRBV18 to TRBJ1-5; the D gene is possibly TRBD1 (5 bases). Germline loops: CDR1 KGHSH, CDR2 LQKENI. The CDR3 has 16 residues. With 2 bases removed from V and 0 bases from J, the gap between germline ends came to 11 bases. CDR3 region: CASSPSTAYSNQPQHF. CDR3 coding DNA: TGTGCCAGCTCACCATCGACAGCCTATAGCAATCAGCCCCAGCATTTT.

CDR3 nucleotides: TGTGCCAGCAGCAAATTCGGCCAGGGTATGTTCTTC. Translated, it gives CASSKFGQGMFF. The rearrangement joins TRBV21-1 to TRBJ2-1; the table's D gene call, TRBD1, was not cross checked with the DNA. TRBV21-1 represents a pseudogene. This CDR3 comprises 12 residues.

This rearrangement joins TRBV7-2 to TRBJ2-7; TRBD2 might be the D (6 bases). Trimming cost V 4 bases and J 6 bases, with 13 bases left between them. The CDR3 is made up of 13 amino acids. The germline CDR1 and CDR2 sequences are SGHTA and FQGNSA. CDR3 nucleotides: TGTGCCAGCAGCTCCTATCTAGCGCGCGAGCAGTACTTC. The encoded protein is CASSSYLAREQYF.

V and J are TRBV25-1 and TRBJ2-7; perhaps TRBD2 as D (6 bases). V was clipped by 5 bases and J by 3 bases, with 11 bases between them. Germline V gene sequence: CDR1 MGHDK, CDR2 SYGVNS. The CDR3 totals 13 residues. CDR3 residues: CASSKLGGYEQYF. CDR3 nucleotides: TGTGCCAGCAGTAAGCTGGGGGGCTACGAGCAGTACTTC.

The chain uses TRBV6-6 and TRBJ1-1; 10 bases are shared with TRBD1. The V segment lost 6 bases and the J segment 2 bases; nucleotides outside the gene matches: 6. The CDR3 totals 15 residues. CDR1 and CDR2 from the germline V gene are MNHNY and SVGAGI (reference sequence). This CDR3 reads CASRKGQGTNTEAFF. For the CDR3, the DNA is TGTGCCAGCAGAAAGGGACAGGGGACAAACACTGAAGCTTTCTTT.